The clone carrying this TCR beta chain was seen repeatedly, ten times or more. The data were obtained in a study of blood T cells in healthy people across ages. CDR3 length equals 19 residues. Germline V CDR1 and CDR2: MDHEN, SYDVKM. The ends were cut back, 6 bases at V and 4 bases at J, with 25 bases in the middle. The donors, aged 6 to 90, were healthy Caucasians from Russia. Then a second PCR, running about 6 to 12 cycles, was carried out with a sample-barcoded 5' primer and a J-beta primer mix. From the 5' RACE reads, TCRdb called clonotypes with MiXCR, one entry per CDR3 protein. The table includes around 650,000 distinct CDR3 sequences, about 34% detected once.

The TCR originated in an elderly woman in good health. The rearrangement uses TRBV28 and TRBJ2-6, with a possible D match to TRBD2 (10 bases). The source material was blood. The CDR3 DNA follows: TGTGCCAGCAGCCCAGCGGGGGGGACAGGGCATCCCGGGGCCAACGTCCTGACTTTC. Its protein is CASSPAGGTGHPGANVLTF.